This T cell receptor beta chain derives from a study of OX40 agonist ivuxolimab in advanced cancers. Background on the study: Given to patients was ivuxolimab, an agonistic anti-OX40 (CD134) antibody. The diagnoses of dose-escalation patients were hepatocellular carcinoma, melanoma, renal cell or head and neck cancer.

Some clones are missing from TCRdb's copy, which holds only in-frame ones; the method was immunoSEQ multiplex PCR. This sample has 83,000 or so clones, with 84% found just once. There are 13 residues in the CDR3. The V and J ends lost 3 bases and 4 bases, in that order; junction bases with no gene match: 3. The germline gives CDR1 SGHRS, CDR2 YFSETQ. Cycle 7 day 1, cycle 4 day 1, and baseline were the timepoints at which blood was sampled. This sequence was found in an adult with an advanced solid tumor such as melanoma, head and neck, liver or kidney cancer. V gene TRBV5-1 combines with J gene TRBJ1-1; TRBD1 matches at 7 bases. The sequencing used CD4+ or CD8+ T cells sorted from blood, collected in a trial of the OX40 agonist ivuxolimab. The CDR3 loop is CASSSQGGTEAFF. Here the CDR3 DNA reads TGCGCCAGCAGCTCGCAGGGGGGCACTGAAGCTTTCTTT.